Shown below are 28 T cell receptor beta chains from a single sample sequenced in a study of shared T cell receptors in the human thymus. The repertoire was sequenced with immunoSEQ multiplex PCR; TCRdb's copy has only in-frame clones and lacks some. The sample lists 640,000 or so clones; around 87% were seen once. Separately, the same data were catalogued under a study of human thymus T cells.

Sequencing was carried out using thymocytes. The source of these receptors is a boy under two years old with a congenital heart defect.

CDR3 coding DNA: TGTGCCAGCAGCTGGGGACAGGGGGAGTCTGGAAACACCATATATTTT. This gives the protein CASSWGQGESGNTIYF. This rearrangement joins TRBV11-2 to TRBJ1-3, with 11 nucleotides matching TRBD1. J gave up 1 base and V 4 bases, and 3 bases lay outside the gene matches. The CDR3 loop spans 16 amino acids. Germline V gene sequence: CDR1 SGHAT, CDR2 FQNNGV.

The chain is built from TRBV5-1 and TRBJ2-3, with 10 bases identical to TRBD2. The CDR3 totals 16 residues. The V gene end was trimmed by 5 bases and the J gene end by 0 bases; junction bases not matched to a gene: 6. CDR1 is SGHRS and CDR2 is YFSETQ in the germline V gene. CDR3 residues: CASRSRTSGSTDTQYF. For the CDR3, the DNA is TGCGCCAGCAGATCCCGGACTAGCGGCAGCACAGATACGCAGTATTTT. The variable domain in full, with the rest retrieved from reference TRBV5-1 and TRBJ2-3, is KAGVTQTPRYLIKTRGQQVTLSCSPISGHRSVSWYQQTPGQGLQFLFEYFSETQRNKGNFPGRFSGRQFSNSRSEMNVSTLELGDSALYLCASRSRTSGSTDTQYFGPGTRLTVL.

The rearrangement links TRBV28 to TRBJ2-7; TRBD1 matches at 7 bases. V lost 7 bases to trimming and J lost 4 bases; unmatched junction nucleotides: 7. Germline values: CDR1 MDHEN, CDR2 SYDVKM. The CDR3 sequence is 13 residues long. The chain's CDR3 is CASNRDSFYEQYF. The CDR3 region has the DNA TGTGCCAGCAACCGGGACAGTTTTTACGAGCAGTACTTC.

This clone was observed a single time. The rearrangement joins TRBV5-6 to TRBJ2-4, with 8 positions matching TRBD1. The CDR3 has 17 amino acids. Germline V gives CDR1 SGHDT, CDR2 YYEEEE. V trimming: 0 bases; J trimming: 0 bases; junction bases outside the gene matches: 5. The CDR3, as DNA: TGTGCCAGCAGCTTGGGGGGACAGGCGTTAGCCAAAAACATTCAGTACTTC. As protein: CASSLGGQALAKNIQYF.

The chain joins TRBV5-6 to TRBJ2-7; D is ambiguous. V shed 1 base and J shed 0 bases, with 11 bases lying between them. This CDR3 has 15 amino acids. CDR1 and CDR2 (germline): SGHDT, YYEEEE. DNA of the CDR3: TGTGCCAGCAGCTTGTCTCTTGGCCGCTCCTACGAGCAGTACTTC. It yields the protein CASSLSLGRSYEQYF. The whole variable domain, filled in from reference TRBV5-6 and TRBJ2-7, reads DAGVTQSPTHLIKTRGQQVTLRCSPKSGHDTVSWYQQALGQGPQFIFQYYEEEERQRGNFPDRFSGHQFPNYSSELNVNALLLGDSALYLCASSLSLGRSYEQYFGPGTRLTVT.

The V gene is TRBV4-2, the J gene TRBJ2-1; D call uncertain. Germline CDR1 LGHNA, CDR2 YNFKEQ. This CDR3 region has 17 residues. V was pared by 3 bases and J by 0 bases, with 15 bases between. The CDR3: CASSHKAPRSSYNEQFF. DNA of the CDR3: TGTGCCAGCAGCCACAAAGCCCCGCGGAGCTCCTACAATGAGCAGTTCTTC.

This chain joins TRBV19 and TRBJ1-5; D ambiguous. Trimming pared 3 bases from V and 5 bases from J, leaving 8 bases between. CDR1 is LNHDA, CDR2 SQIVND, per germline (reference sequence). This CDR3 is 13 amino acids long. In nucleotides, the CDR3 is TGTGCCAGTAGTATGACTGTGGATCAGCCCCAGCATTTT. Translating it yields CASSMTVDQPQHF.

This clone was seen a single time. The chain employs TRBV27 and TRBJ2-6, with D unresolved. CDR1 is MNHEY, CDR2 SMNVEV, per germline (reference sequence). CDR3 length: 13 amino acids. V lost 5 bases to trimming and J lost 5 bases, with 7 bases between them. This CDR3 reads CASSGPRANVLTF. In nucleotides, the CDR3 is TGTGCCAGCAGTGGTCCTAGGGCCAACGTCCTGACTTTC.

This clone was seen once. The V gene is TRBV5-5, the J gene TRBJ1-1; weak D call: TRBD1 (5 bases). The CDR3 length is 17 residues. CDR1 SGHKS and CDR2 YYEKEE come from the germline V gene (reference sequence). Trimming left V 0 bases short and J 2 bases short, with 17 bases between. The CDR3 protein is CASSLAGGWGKNTEAFF. As DNA, the CDR3 is TGTGCCAGCAGCTTGGCGGGGGGATGGGGAAAAAACACTGAAGCTTTCTTT. The full variable domain, rest sourced from reference TRBV5-5 and TRBJ1-1, is DAGVTQSPTHLIKTRGQQVTLRCSPISGHKSVSWYQQVLGQGPQFIFQYYEKEERGRGNFPDRFSARQFPNYSSELNVNALLLGDSALYLCASSLAGGWGKNTEAFFGQGTRLTVV.

CDR3: CASSPPRTGAAGYTF. The DNA of the CDR3 is TGTGCCAGCAGCCCGCCTAGGACAGGGGCGGCTGGCTACACCTTC. The chain is built from TRBV27 and TRBJ1-2, with 9 bases that match TRBD1. J was trimmed by 7 bases and V by 6 bases; bases with no gene match: 12. The CDR3 spans 15 residues. Germline V gives CDR1 MNHEY, CDR2 SMNVEV (reference sequence).

CDR3 sequence: CATSRGQGALNEQFF. CDR3 sequence (DNA): TGTGCCACCAGCAGAGGGCAGGGGGCGCTTAATGAGCAGTTCTTC. The chain is built from TRBV15 and TRBJ2-1; 8 nucleotides agree with TRBD1. Germline trimming cut 1 base from V and 7 bases from J; bases unmatched to any gene: 6. CDR3 size: 15 residues. Per the germline V gene, CDR1 is LNHNV and CDR2 is YYDKDF (reference sequence).

The chain recombines TRBV7-2 with TRBJ2-5; tentative D call: TRBD1 (6 bases). The CDR3 runs to 14 residues. Per germline, CDR1 SGHTA and CDR2 FQGNSA. The V gene lost 5 bases and the J gene lost 1 base, with 11 bases spanning the gap. CDR3 nucleotides: TGTGCCAGCAGCCCCGGACAGTCCCAAGAGACCCAGTACTTC. Residues: CASSPGQSQETQYF.

This clone was seen a few times. The V gene is TRBV30, the J gene TRBJ2-2; 10 bases are a match to TRBD1. The V and J ends lost 2 bases and 4 bases, in that order; junction bases with no gene match: 10. Germline CDR1 and CDR2: GTSNPN and SVGIG (reference sequence). This CDR3 has 17 residues. CDR3 sequence reads: CAWSPRGQGPGTGELFF. CDR3 bases: TGTGCCTGGAGTCCAAGGGGACAGGGGCCTGGCACCGGGGAGCTGTTTTTT.

The chain joins TRBV12-5 to TRBJ1-2; a weak D match, TRBD1 (5 bases). This CDR3 is 18 amino acids long. Germline V gene lookup returns CDR1 LGHNT and CDR2 FRNRAP. V lost 7 bases and J 3 bases, leaving 27 bases between the germline ends. CDR3 DNA sequence: TGTGCTAGTGCCCCCAGGGTTTCACCCCTGGGCCTATACTATGGCTACACCTTC. This gives the protein CASAPRVSPLGLYYGYTF.

The rearrangement links TRBV28 to TRBJ2-7; the D gene is possibly TRBD1 (6 bases). The CDR3 is made up of 16 amino acids. Germline values: CDR1 MDHEN, CDR2 SYDVKM. Trimming pared 4 bases from V and 0 bases from J, leaving 16 bases between. As DNA, the CDR3 is TGTGCCAGCAGTTATCCCACAGGGCCGGGCTCCTACGAGCAGTACTTC. Its protein is CASSYPTGPGSYEQYF.

J is TRBJ1-4 and V is TRBV27; TRBD1 matches at 7 bases. CDR1 and CDR2 from the germline V gene are MNHEY and SMNVEV (reference sequence). The length of the CDR3 is 15 residues. V shed 4 bases, J shed 7 bases, and the junction held 9 bases outside the gene matches. The CDR3 coding sequence is TGTGCCAGCAGTTCTAGAAGGGGGCTTAGTGAAAAACTGTTTTTT. Amino acid sequence: CASSSRRGLSEKLFF.

V and J are TRBV11-2 and TRBJ2-7; D might be TRBD2 (6 bases). Trimming left V 1 base short and J 3 bases short, with 16 bases between. The germline V gene has CDR1 SGHAT and CDR2 FQNNGV. There are 16 residues in the CDR3. CDR3 coding DNA: TGTGCCAGCAGCTTAGTTTCGGCTAGCGTCTACTACGAGCAGTACTTC. This sequence encodes CASSLVSASVYYEQYF.

The chain combines TRBV7-9 with TRBJ2-1; 7 bases match TRBD2. Germline values: CDR1 SEHNR, CDR2 FQNEAQ (reference sequence). The CDR3 covers 15 residues. Losses at the gene ends were 6 bases for V and 4 bases for J; bases not matched to a gene: 9. CDR3 DNA: TGTGCCAGCAGACCTCTAGCGGAGGGGTACAATGAGCAGTTCTTC. Its translation is CASRPLAEGYNEQFF.

V usage is TRBV2 and J usage is TRBJ2-1, with a tentative D call TRBD2 (6 bases). With 0 bases removed from V and 6 bases from J, the gap between germline ends came to 24 bases. This CDR3 is built from 19 residues. In germline, CDR1 is SNHLY, CDR2 FYNNEI. The CDR3 DNA reads TGTGCCAGCAGTGAAGCGCGTTTGGCGGGGTGGGCTACATGCAATGAGCAGTTCTTC. Protein: CASSEARLAGWATCNEQFF.

CDR3 residues: CASSLEPVGYGYTF. Here the CDR3 DNA reads TGCGCCAGCAGCTTGGAACCGGTCGGCTATGGCTACACCTTC. V usage is TRBV5-1 and J usage is TRBJ1-2; D is undetermined. V shed 0 bases and J shed 4 bases, with 10 bases lying between them. CDR3 length equals 14 residues. Germline CDR1 and CDR2: SGHRS and YFSETQ.

This chain joins TRBV6-7 and TRBJ1-1; no reliable D call. TRBV6-7 is noted as an ORF with a role that remains uncertain. CDR3 length: 13 residues. V lost 0 bases and J lost 3, with 5 bases in between. Written as DNA, the CDR3 is TGTGCCAGCAGTTACTCTGAGCACACTGAAGCTTTCTTT. This gives the protein CASSYSEHTEAFF.

The genes are TRBV4-3 and TRBJ2-5; a weak D match, TRBD2 (5 bases). This CDR3 contains 16 residues. The ends were cut back, 0 bases at V and 5 bases at J, with 16 bases in the middle. Germline-derived CDR1 and CDR2 are LGHNA and YSLEER. The CDR3 here is CASSQDPGLRWETQYF. CDR3 nucleotide sequence: TGCGCCAGCAGCCAAGACCCCGGACTTCGCTGGGAGACCCAGTACTTC.

This chain links TRBV27 with TRBJ2-3; D is unclear. Trimming removed 4 bases at V and 6 bases at J, with 11 bases between. This CDR3 is 13 amino acids long. Germline-derived CDR1 and CDR2 are MNHEY and SMNVEV (reference sequence). The CDR3 loop reads CASSSLLRDTQYF. The CDR3 DNA reads TGTGCCAGCAGTTCCTTACTGCGGGATACGCAGTATTTT.

The rearrangement uses TRBV2 and TRBJ1-5; D gene uncertain. Germline values: CDR1 SNHLY, CDR2 FYNNEI. This CDR3 is 16 amino acids long. The ends were cut back, 6 bases at V and 0 bases at J, with 15 bases in the middle. The CDR3 region has the DNA TGTGCCAGCAGCGGAGGTGGTACCCATAGCAATCAGCCCCAGCATTTT. This translates into CASSGGGTHSNQPQHF.

The V call is TRBV7-9, the J call TRBJ2-2; TRBD2 matches 7 bases. The germline V gene encodes CDR1 SEHNR and CDR2 FQNEAQ (reference sequence). The CDR3 sequence is 15 residues long. Trimming removed 5 bases from V and 6 bases from J; junction bases left unmatched: 9. CDR3 sequence (DNA): TGTGCCAGCAGCCCCCAAGCGGGACTCGCCGGGGAGCTGTTTTTT. Amino acid sequence: CASSPQAGLAGELFF. The variable domain in full, with the rest retrieved from reference TRBV7-9 and TRBJ2-2, is DTGVSQNPRHKITKRGQNVTFRCDPISEHNRLYWYRQTLGQGPEFLTYFQNEAQLEKSRLLSDRFSAERPKGSFSTLEIQRTEQGDSAMYLCASSPQAGLAGELFFGEGSRLTVL.

V gene TRBV2 combines with J gene TRBJ2-7; possible D gene TRBD2, 6 bases. CDR3 size: 12 residues. Germline V gene data show CDR1 as SNHLY and CDR2 as FYNNEI. The V and J ends lost 1 base and 9 bases respectively, with 10 bases between them. The CDR3 sequence is CASSEVGTLQYF. The CDR3 bases are TGTGCCAGCAGTGAAGTGGGGACTTTGCAGTACTTC.

The chain carries TRBV10-2 and TRBJ2-2, with 9 bases aligning to TRBD1. The CDR3 totals 18 residues. In germline, CDR1 is WSHSY, CDR2 SAAADI. The V and J ends lost 0 bases and 6 bases, in that order; junction bases with no gene match: 11. The CDR3 nucleotides are TGCGCCAGCAGTGAGTCATCCTCACAAGGGACAGGGCCCGGGGAGCTGTTTTTT. Translation: CASSESSSQGTGPGELFF.

This clone was seen only once. J is TRBJ1-5 and V is TRBV7-8; a possible D gene is TRBD1 (5 bases). CDR3 length: 16 residues. With 6 bases removed from V and 0 bases from J, the gap between germline ends came to 15 bases. Germline V gives CDR1 SGHVS, CDR2 FQNEAQ. The CDR3 coding sequence is TGTGCCAGCAGTACGGGGGGATTAGATAGCAATCAGCCCCAGCATTTT. This encodes CASSTGGLDSNQPQHF.